This T cell receptor beta chain was identified in a study of T cell responses to AZD1222 COVID-19 vaccine. Study-level findings and limits: Reports say nearly half of spike-specific TCRs go after unmutated variant regions. Donors, mostly white British, included more females; clonal diversity was possibly underestimated. Spike regions recognized by vaccine-associated CD4 TCRs spanned the protein, led by 160-218 and 743-854.

Sequencing used immunoSEQ multiplex PCR; TCRdb keeps in-frame clones, though not all of them. The sample shows approximately 120,000 clones, around 87% of them seen only once. J was trimmed by 7 bases and V by 4 bases; bases with no gene match: 3. CDR3 length: 14 amino acids. Looked up from germline, CDR1 is SNHLY and CDR2 is FYNNEI. About this clone: Antigen: not known.

This receptor was obtained from an adult who received the AZD1222 COVID-19 vaccine. This sample comprised peripheral blood, obtained 28 days after the second AZD1222 dose. The chain employs TRBV2 and TRBJ1-6; the match to TRBD1 covers 8 bases. CDR3 loop: CASSVTGGNSPLHF. Here the CDR3 DNA reads TGTGCCAGCAGTGTTACAGGGGGGAATTCACCCCTCCACTTT.